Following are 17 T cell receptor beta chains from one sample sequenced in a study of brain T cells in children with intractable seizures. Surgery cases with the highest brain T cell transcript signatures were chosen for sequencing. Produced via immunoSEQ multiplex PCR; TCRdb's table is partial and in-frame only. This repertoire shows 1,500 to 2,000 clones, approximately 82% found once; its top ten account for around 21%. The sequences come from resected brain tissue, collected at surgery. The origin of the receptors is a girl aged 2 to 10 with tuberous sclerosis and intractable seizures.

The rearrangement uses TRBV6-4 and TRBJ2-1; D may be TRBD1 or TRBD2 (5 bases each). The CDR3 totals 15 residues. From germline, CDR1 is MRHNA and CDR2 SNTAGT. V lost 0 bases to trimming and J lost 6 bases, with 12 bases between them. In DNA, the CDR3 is TGTGCCAGCAGTGACTCGGTCGGGGCGGTCAATGAGCAGTTCTTC. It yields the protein CASSDSVGAVNEQFF.

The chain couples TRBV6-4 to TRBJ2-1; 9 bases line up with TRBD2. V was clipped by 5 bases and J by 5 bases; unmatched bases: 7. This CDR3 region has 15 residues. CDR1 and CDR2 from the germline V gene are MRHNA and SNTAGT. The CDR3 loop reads CASSPLAGDNNEQFF. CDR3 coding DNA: TGTGCCAGCAGTCCTTTAGCGGGGGATAACAATGAGCAGTTCTTC.

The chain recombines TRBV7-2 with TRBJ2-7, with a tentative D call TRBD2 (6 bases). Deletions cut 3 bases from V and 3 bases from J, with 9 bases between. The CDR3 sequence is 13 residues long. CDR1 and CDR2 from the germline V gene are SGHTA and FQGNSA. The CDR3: CASSLGGVYEQYF. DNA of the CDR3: TGTGCCAGCAGCTTGGGGGGAGTCTACGAGCAGTACTTC.

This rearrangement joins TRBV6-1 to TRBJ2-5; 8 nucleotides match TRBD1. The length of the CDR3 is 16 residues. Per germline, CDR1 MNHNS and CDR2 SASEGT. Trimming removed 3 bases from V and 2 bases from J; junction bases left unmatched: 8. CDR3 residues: CASSDSVGTGQETQYF. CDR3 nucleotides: TGTGCCAGCAGTGATAGTGTCGGGACAGGACAAGAGACCCAGTACTTC.

CDR3 in amino acids: CASSYSIEGGHEQFF. In nucleotides, the CDR3 is TGTGCCAGCAGTTACTCGATCGAGGGGGGCCATGAGCAGTTCTTC. The rearrangement joins TRBV6-2 or TRBV6-3 to TRBJ2-1; either TRBD1 or TRBD2 may fit D (6 bases each). The V gene lost 0 bases and the J gene lost 8 bases, with 14 bases spanning the gap. Per the germline V gene, CDR1 is MNHEY and CDR2 is SVGEGT. This CDR3 has 15 amino acids.

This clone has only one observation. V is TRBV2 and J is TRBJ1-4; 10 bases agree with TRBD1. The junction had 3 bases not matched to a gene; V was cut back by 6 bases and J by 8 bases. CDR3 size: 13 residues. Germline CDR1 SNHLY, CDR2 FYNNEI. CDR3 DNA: TGTGCCAGCAGGGGACAGGGGAACGAAAAACTGTTTTTT. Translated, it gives CASRGQGNEKLFF.

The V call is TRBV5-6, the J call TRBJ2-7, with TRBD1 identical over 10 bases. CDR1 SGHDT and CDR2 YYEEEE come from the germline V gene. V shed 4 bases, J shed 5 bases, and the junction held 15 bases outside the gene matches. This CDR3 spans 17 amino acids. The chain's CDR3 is CASSLNLGTGVKDEQYF. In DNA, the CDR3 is TGTGCCAGCAGCCTAAACCTCGGGACAGGGGTAAAGGACGAGCAGTACTTC.

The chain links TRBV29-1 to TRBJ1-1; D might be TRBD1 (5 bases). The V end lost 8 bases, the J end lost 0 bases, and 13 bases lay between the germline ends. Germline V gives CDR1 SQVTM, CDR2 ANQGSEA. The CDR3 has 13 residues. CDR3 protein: CSSGGGMNTEAFF. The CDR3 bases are TGCAGCTCCGGTGGGGGGATGAACACTGAAGCTTTCTTT.

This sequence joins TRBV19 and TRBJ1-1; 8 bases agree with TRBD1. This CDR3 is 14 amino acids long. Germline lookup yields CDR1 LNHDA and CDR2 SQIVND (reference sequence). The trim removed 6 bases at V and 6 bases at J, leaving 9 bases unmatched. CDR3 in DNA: TGTGCCAGTAGCCCTAACAGGGGGGTCGCTGAAGCTTTCTTT. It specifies CASSPNRGVAEAFF.

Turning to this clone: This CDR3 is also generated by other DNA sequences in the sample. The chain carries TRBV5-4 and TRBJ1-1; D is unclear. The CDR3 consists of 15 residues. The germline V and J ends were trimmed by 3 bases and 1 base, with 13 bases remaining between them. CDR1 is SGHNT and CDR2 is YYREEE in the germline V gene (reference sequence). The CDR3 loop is CASSSWTGRNTEAFF. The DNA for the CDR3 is TGTGCCAGCAGCTCATGGACCGGTCGGAACACTGAAGCTTTCTTT.

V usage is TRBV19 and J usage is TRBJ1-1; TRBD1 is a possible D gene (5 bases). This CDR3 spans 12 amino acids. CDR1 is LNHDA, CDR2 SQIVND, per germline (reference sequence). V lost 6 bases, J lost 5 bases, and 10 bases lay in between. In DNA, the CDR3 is TGTGCCAGTAGGCTCCGGGGGACTGAAGCTTTCTTT. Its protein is CASRLRGTEAFF.

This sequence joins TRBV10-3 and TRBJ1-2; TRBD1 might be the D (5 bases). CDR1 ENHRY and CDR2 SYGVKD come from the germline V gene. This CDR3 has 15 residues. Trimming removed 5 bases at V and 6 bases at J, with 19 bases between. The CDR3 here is CAISSLRAASDGYTF. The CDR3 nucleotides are TGTGCCATCAGTTCTCTCAGGGCGGCTAGCGATGGCTACACCTTC.

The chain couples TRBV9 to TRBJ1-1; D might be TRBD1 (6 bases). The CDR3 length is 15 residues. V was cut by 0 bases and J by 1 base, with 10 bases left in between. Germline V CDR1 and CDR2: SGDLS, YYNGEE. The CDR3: CASSVGRGGNTEAFF. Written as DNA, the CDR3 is TGTGCCAGCAGCGTAGGAAGAGGGGGGAACACTGAAGCTTTCTTT.

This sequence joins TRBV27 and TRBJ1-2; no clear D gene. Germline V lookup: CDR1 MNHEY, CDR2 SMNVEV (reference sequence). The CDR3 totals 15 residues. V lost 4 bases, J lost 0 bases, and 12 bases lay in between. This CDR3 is CASSSYSVTNYGYTF. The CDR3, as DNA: TGTGCCAGCAGTTCCTACAGCGTTACTAACTATGGCTACACCTTC.

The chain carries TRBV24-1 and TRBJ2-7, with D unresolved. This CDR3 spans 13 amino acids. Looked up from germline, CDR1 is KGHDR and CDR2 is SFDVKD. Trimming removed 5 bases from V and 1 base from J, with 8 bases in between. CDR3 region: CATSVTFSYEQYF. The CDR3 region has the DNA TGTGCCACCAGTGTAACGTTTTCCTACGAGCAGTACTTC.

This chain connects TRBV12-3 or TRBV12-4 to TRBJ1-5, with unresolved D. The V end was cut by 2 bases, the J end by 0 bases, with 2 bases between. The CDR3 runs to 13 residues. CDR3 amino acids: CASSLYSNQPQHF. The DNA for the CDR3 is TGTGCCAGCAGTTTATATAGCAATCAGCCCCAGCATTTT.

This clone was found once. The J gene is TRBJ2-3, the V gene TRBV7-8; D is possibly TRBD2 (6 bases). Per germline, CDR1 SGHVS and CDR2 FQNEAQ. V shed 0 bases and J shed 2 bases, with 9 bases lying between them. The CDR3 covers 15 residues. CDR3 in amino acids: CASSLARDLTDTQYF. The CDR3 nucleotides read TGTGCCAGCAGCTTAGCGCGGGACCTCACAGATACGCAGTATTTT.